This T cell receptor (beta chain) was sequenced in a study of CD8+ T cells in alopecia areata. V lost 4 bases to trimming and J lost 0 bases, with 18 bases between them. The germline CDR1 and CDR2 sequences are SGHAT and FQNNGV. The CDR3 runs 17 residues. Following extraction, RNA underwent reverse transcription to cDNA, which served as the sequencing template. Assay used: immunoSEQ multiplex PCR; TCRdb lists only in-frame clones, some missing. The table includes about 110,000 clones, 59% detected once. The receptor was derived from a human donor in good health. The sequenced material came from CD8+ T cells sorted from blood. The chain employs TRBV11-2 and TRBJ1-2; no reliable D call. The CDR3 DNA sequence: TGTGCCAGCAGCTCTTGGAGGGCCCCGACCTCTAACTATGGCTACACCTTC. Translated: CASSSWRAPTSNYGYTF.